Listed here are 2 T cell receptor beta chains from one sample, sequenced in a study of blood T cell repertoires in COVID-19. Measured with immunoSEQ multiplex PCR; TCRdb has only the in-frame clones, and not every one. Of some 150,000 clones in the sample, 70% to 85% were seen once. Specimen: peripheral blood. These receptors were taken from a woman at least 80 years old with acute or convalescent COVID-19.

The chain couples TRBV19 to TRBJ1-2; TRBD1 might be the D (5 bases). The CDR3 is made up of 14 amino acids. The V gene lost 4 bases and the J gene lost 2 bases, with 11 bases spanning the gap. Germline CDR1 and CDR2: LNHDA and SQIVND (reference sequence). CDR3 nucleotide sequence: TGTGCCAGTAGTACTCTACAGGTGAACTATGGCTACACCTTC. Its translation: CASSTLQVNYGYTF.

The V call is TRBV24-1, the J call TRBJ2-3, with 11 bases that match TRBD1. This CDR3 spans 16 amino acids. Germline CDR1 is KGHDR and CDR2 is SFDVKD. V trimming: 7 bases; J trimming: 1 base; junction bases outside the gene matches: 6. The CDR3: CATRDRGQLGTDTQYF. Written as DNA, the CDR3 is TGTGCCACCAGGGACAGGGGGCAACTCGGCACAGATACGCAGTATTTT.